Listed below are T cell receptor beta chains from one sample, sequenced in a study of blood T cell repertoires in COVID-19. Profiled with immunoSEQ multiplex PCR; TCRdb holds only in-frame clones, not every one. Of just over 300,000 clones listed, roughly 89% were seen once; the top ten hold 1.8%. The sample comprised peripheral blood. These receptors came from a woman in her 30s with COVID-19, enrolled during active disease. Each CDR3 is given with its conserved first and last residue. D genes are given only for firm matches. Clone size appears in some rows only: once, few, many, or a class for an expanded clone.

size	J	V	D	DNA	CDR3
few	TRBJ1-3	TRBV9	.	TGTGCCAGCAGCGCTAGCAGCCAGGTCAAGGCTGGAAACACCATATATTTT	CASSASSQVKAGNTIYF
.	TRBJ2-2	TRBV19	TRBD1	TGTGCCAGTAGTACCGGGACAGGGGGCTGGTTCACCGGGGAGCTGTTTTTT	CASSTGTGGWFTGELFF
.	TRBJ2-4	TRBV7-9	TRBD1	TGTGCCAGCAGCACCGACAGGGGGCGGACCAAAAACATTCAGTACTTC	CASSTDRGRTKNIQYF
.	TRBJ2-6	TRBV5-1	.	TGCGCCAGCAGCCAACAGGTTACTGGGGCCAACGTCCTGACTTTC	CASSQQVTGANVLTF
.	TRBJ1-3	TRBV2	TRBD1	TGTGCCAGCAGTGGGCAGGGGGTTAGAAACACCATATATTTT	CASSGQGVRNTIYF
.	TRBJ1-2	TRBV5-4	TRBD1	TGTGCCAGCAGCTCGGACAGGGGAGGTGGCTACACCTTC	CASSSDRGGGYTF
.	TRBJ1-3	TRBV7-9	TRBD1	TGTGCCAGCAGCTTAGCTGAGACAGGGGACTCTGGAAACACCATATATTTT	CASSLAETGDSGNTIYF
few	TRBJ1-1	TRBV6-5	.	TGTGCCAGCAGGACGACAGGTGCTATCGCTGAAGCTTTCTTT	CASRTTGAIAEAFF
.	TRBJ2-1	TRBV2	TRBD2	TGTGCCAGCAGTGAAGCGGGGGGGGATAACAATGAGCAGTTCTTC	CASSEAGGDNNEQFF
.	TRBJ1-4	TRBV5-1	.	TGCGCCAGCAGCTTGGGCGGGGGCGATGCTCGTGAAAAACTGTTTTTT	CASSLGGGDAREKLFF
.	TRBJ1-2	TRBV6-5	TRBD1	TGTGCCAGCACCCCGGGACAGGGATCCTATGGCTACACCTTC	CASTPGQGSYGYTF
.	TRBJ1-2	TRBV28	.	TGTGCCAGCAGTTTCGGGGGCTATGGCTACACCTTC	CASSFGGYGYTF
.	TRBJ2-1	TRBV10-3	TRBD1	TGTGCCATCAGTGGCAGACAGGGGGAGGCCTACAATGAGCAGTTCTTC	CAISGRQGEAYNEQFF
.	TRBJ1-3	TRBV18	TRBD1	TGTGCCAGCTCACCAATACCCGGAGGGACAGGGAGCTCTGGAAACACCATATATTTT	CASSPIPGGTGSSGNTIYF
.	TRBJ2-3	TRBV7-2	TRBD1	TGTGCCAGCAGCTTTAGGGGGACAGGGAACACAGATACGCAGTATTTT	CASSFRGTGNTDTQYF
once	TRBJ2-7	TRBV30	TRBD1	TGTGCCGGGAGTCGGGACAGGGGTCCCGAGCAGTACTTC	CAGSRDRGPEQYF
.	TRBJ1-4	TRBV15	.	TGTGCCACCCGTGGACAGAATAATGAAAAACTGTTTTTT	CATRGQNNEKLFF
.	TRBJ2-2	TRBV5-1	.	TGCGCCAGCAGCTCAACAGGGACGAACACCGGGGAGCTGTTTTTT	CASSSTGTNTGELFF
.	TRBJ2-7	TRBV6-5	.	TGTGCCAGCCGGGACACCAAACCCCCCTACGAGCAGTACTTC	CASRDTKPPYEQYF
.	TRBJ2-1	TRBV6-6	.	TGTGCCAGCAGTCCACCGGGCAGGGGTCAAGAGCAGTTCTTC	CASSPPGRGQEQFF
few	TRBJ2-3	TRBV6-5	.	TGTGCCAGCAGTTCCTTCGGGGGTACCACAGATACGCAGTATTTT	CASSSFGGTTDTQYF
.	TRBJ2-3	TRBV6-2/TRBV6-3	TRBD2	TGTGCCAGCAGTTCTGGACTAGCGGGGGGTGACACAGATACGCAGTATTTT	CASSSGLAGGDTDTQYF
.	TRBJ1-4	TRBV18	.	TGTGCCAGCTCTGCCTTCGGGGGGGATGAAAAACTGTTTTTT	CASSAFGGDEKLFF
.	TRBJ1-1	TRBV7-8	.	TGTGCCAGCAGCTCGACGGACACCTACACTGAAGCTTTCTTT	CASSSTDTYTEAFF